A single sample gave rise to the 24 T cell receptor beta chains below, sequenced in a study of blood T cells in healthy people across ages (dated by TCRdb to 2014 to 2015). The library was made by 5' RACE. Sequenced using an Illumina HiSeq 2500. The second PCR ran for about 6 to 11 cycles and used a J-beta primer mix along with a sample-barcoded 5' primer. The raw public reads went through TCRdb reprocessing: fastp at Q25, MiXCR clone calling, in-frame beta chains kept. Rows are combined by CDR3 protein, so each entry shows the most common genes and DNA. The sample table lists some 1.6 million distinct CDR3 sequences, approximately 32% of them with a count of one. The top ten hold about 11% of the sample. Sequencing was carried out using blood. The source of these receptors is a woman aged 25 to 39 in good health.

This clonotype has a handful of counts. The chain recombines TRBV20-1 with TRBJ2-7; 14 nucleotides line up with TRBD2. The CDR3 runs to 15 residues. Germline V gene sequence: CDR1 DFQATT, CDR2 SNEGSKA (reference sequence). J lost 2 bases, V lost 5 bases, and 5 bases had no gene match. In DNA, the CDR3 is TGCAGTGCTTCAAGGACTAGCGGGGGGACCTACGAGCAGTACTTC. The encoded protein is CSASRTSGGTYEQYF.

The chain is built from TRBV7-8 and TRBJ2-1, with 10 bases aligning to TRBD2. Germline-derived CDR1 and CDR2 are SGHVS and FQNEAQ. This CDR3 comprises 15 residues. Trimming cost V 4 bases and J 6 bases; bases outside gene matches: 6. The CDR3 sequence: CASSSGAGGFNEQFF. The CDR3 DNA sequence: TGTGCCAGCAGCTCGGGAGCGGGAGGGTTCAATGAGCAGTTCTTC.

A few counts support this clonotype. The chain has TRBV28 and TRBJ2-6, with 9 bases that match TRBD1. The V and J ends lost 5 bases and 0 bases, in that order; junction bases with no gene match: 8. The CDR3 covers 18 residues. Per the germline V gene, CDR1 is MDHEN and CDR2 is SYDVKM. CDR3 sequence (DNA): TGTGCCAGCAGTAGCGACAGGGGGGCCGTCTCTGGGGCCAACGTCCTGACTTTC. Encoded protein: CASSSDRGAVSGANVLTF.

The gene calls are TRBV12-3 or TRBV12-4 and TRBJ1-5, with D uncertain. V was cut by 5 bases and J by 1 base, with 12 bases left in between. CDR3 size: 15 residues. CDR3 amino acids: CASSPPSRSNQPQHF. The DNA for the CDR3 is TGTGCCAGCAGTCCCCCTTCGAGGAGCAATCAGCCCCAGCATTTT.

This clonotype was seen a few times. The chain couples TRBV19 to TRBJ1-1, with no clear D. Germline CDR1 reads LNHDA; CDR2 reads SQIVND (reference sequence). CDR3 length equals 14 residues. V lost 4 bases to trimming and J lost 6 bases, with 15 bases between them. The CDR3 sequence: CASSRQANGAEAFF. CDR3 nucleotides: TGTGCCAGTAGTAGACAAGCGAATGGCGCTGAAGCTTTCTTT.

The sample holds one count of this clonotype. J is TRBJ2-2 and V is TRBV9; TRBD2 aligns across 11 bases. J gave up 2 bases and V 4 bases, and 7 bases lay outside the gene matches. This CDR3 contains 17 residues. The germline V gene encodes CDR1 SGDLS and CDR2 YYNGEE. The CDR3 sequence is CASSHSGTSGNTGELFF. CDR3 sequence (DNA): TGTGCCAGCAGCCACTCCGGGACTAGCGGAAACACCGGGGAGCTGTTTTTT.

This clonotype occurred a few times. The rearrangement uses TRBV20-1 and TRBJ2-1; no definite D call. V lost 1 base, J lost 0 bases, and 10 bases lay in between. The CDR3 covers 15 residues. Per germline, CDR1 DFQATT and CDR2 SNEGSKA (reference sequence). The DNA of the CDR3 is TGCAGTGCTAGAGCGATCCCTTCCTCCTACAATGAGCAGTTCTTC. Protein: CSARAIPSSYNEQFF.

This clonotype was picked up a small number of times. This rearrangement joins TRBV12-3 or TRBV12-4 to TRBJ2-1; 8 bases are a match to TRBD2. The CDR3 has 15 amino acids. V lost 5 bases to trimming and J lost 2 bases; unmatched junction nucleotides: 5. The CDR3 DNA reads TGTGCCAGCAGTGCTCGGGGGGGACCCTACAATGAGCAGTTCTTC. This encodes CASSARGGPYNEQFF.

For this clonotype: This may be a read error: a much more frequent sequence differs by one nucleotide. The chain couples TRBV12-3 or TRBV12-4 to TRBJ2-7; no firm D call. This CDR3 is 12 amino acids long. The V end lost 6 bases, the J end lost 12 bases, and 18 bases lay between the germline ends. CDR3 in amino acids: CASSSAVETRYF. The CDR3, as DNA: TGTGCCAGCAGCTCGGCAGTTGAGACCCGGTACTTC.

This clonotype was recorded only once. The V call is TRBV5-5, the J call TRBJ2-7; 8 bases map to TRBD2. CDR1 is SGHKS and CDR2 is YYEKEE in the germline V gene (reference sequence). This CDR3 contains 16 residues. J was trimmed by 4 bases and V by 4 bases; bases with no gene match: 13. In nucleotides, the CDR3 is TGTGCCAGCAGCCCTCGACCAGCGGGAGACCGATACGAGCAGTACTTC. It specifies CASSPRPAGDRYEQYF.

Worth noting for this clonotype: Mismatch with germline at one junction end may stem from a read error. The V and J genes are TRBV6-6 and TRBJ2-1, with D uncertain. Germline CDR1 and CDR2: MNHNY and SVGAGI (reference sequence). The CDR3 covers 13 residues. CDR3 bases: TGTGCCAGCAGACGGGTCCCCTACAATGGGCAGTTCTTC. Translation: CASRRVPYNGQFF.

At least ten counts were recorded for this clonotype. The gene calls are TRBV7-2 and TRBJ2-7; the D gene could be TRBD1 or TRBD2 (5 bases each). Trimming stripped 4 bases from V and 9 bases from J, with 16 bases between. The CDR3 is 13 amino acids. Germline V gives CDR1 SGHTA, CDR2 FQGNSA. The CDR3 coding sequence is TGTGCCAGCAGCTCGGGACGGAGTCCTAGGCAGTACTTC. Encoded protein: CASSSGRSPRQYF.

The chain carries TRBV6-6 and TRBJ1-5; the D gene is possibly TRBD1 (5 bases). The CDR3 has 15 amino acids. With 0 bases removed from V and 3 bases from J, the gap between germline ends came to 9 bases. CDR1 MNHNY and CDR2 SVGAGI come from the germline V gene (reference sequence). CDR3 DNA: TGTGCCAGCAGTTACTCGGCAGGGTTCAATCAGCCCCAGCATTTT. It codes for CASSYSAGFNQPQHF.

This clonotype was seen a few times. V gene TRBV29-1 combines with J gene TRBJ2-7; unclear D gene. The CDR3 sequence is 16 residues long. The germline V and J ends were trimmed by 1 base and 9 bases, with 25 bases remaining between them. The V gene's germline CDR1 is SQVTM and CDR2 ANQGSEA. The CDR3 nucleotides are TGCAGCGTTGAAGCCCCGGTCATTAGCTCCTACAATGGGCAGTACTTC. Translating it yields CSVEAPVISSYNGQYF.

This clonotype was counted only a few times. V usage is TRBV6-2 or TRBV6-3 and J usage is TRBJ2-5, with D maybe TRBD2 (5 bases). The last part of the DNA fits TRBJ2-7 better; the J call may be wrong. The CDR3 spans 14 residues. CDR1 and CDR2 from the germline V gene are MNHEY and SVGEGT. The CDR3 DNA follows: TGTGCCAGCAGCTCACCGGGATCAGGCGGCGAGCAGTACTTC. This sequence encodes CASSSPGSGGEQYF.

Only a few counts were recorded for this clonotype. The chain recombines TRBV9 with TRBJ2-1; the match to TRBD2 covers 8 bases. J lost 1 base, V lost 3 bases, and 3 bases had no gene match. The V gene's germline CDR1 is SGDLS and CDR2 YYNGEE. The CDR3 runs to 15 residues. The DNA for the CDR3 is TGTGCCAGCAGCGCCCGACTAGCGTCCTACAATGAGCAGTTCTTC. This translates into CASSARLASYNEQFF.

Comment on this clonotype: This may come from a read error, since a much larger clone is one base off. CDR3 region: CGVVDSLPYEQYF. The CDR3 DNA reads as TGCGGCGTTGTAGATAGCCTTCCCTACGAGCAGTACTTC. This rearrangement joins TRBV29-1 to TRBJ2-7; D gene uncertain. CDR1 is SQVTM and CDR2 is ANQGSEA in the germline V gene. The CDR3 consists of 13 residues.

The genes are TRBV4-1 and TRBJ2-3; 8 nucleotides match TRBD2. Germline V CDR1 and CDR2: MGHRA, YSYEKL. The CDR3 length is 16 residues. Trimming removed 4 bases from V and 6 bases from J; junction bases left unmatched: 12. The CDR3 nucleotides read TGCGCCAGCAGCCTCTCGGGGGGGGCGGCTTTTGATACGCAGTATTTT. As protein: CASSLSGGAAFDTQYF.

The chain couples TRBV20-1 to TRBJ1-1; a possible D gene is TRBD1 (6 bases). Trimming left V 4 bases short and J 1 base short, with 13 bases between. Germline values: CDR1 DFQATT, CDR2 SNEGSKA (reference sequence). There are 14 residues in the CDR3. Here the CDR3 reads CSAKGGRTNTEAFF. Written as DNA, the CDR3 is TGCAGTGCTAAAGGGGGTAGAACGAACACTGAAGCTTTCTTT.

This clonotype occurred a few times. A junction end diverges from the germline sequence, so it may reflect a read error. V gene TRBV5-6 combines with J gene TRBJ1-1; D is uncertain. The CDR3 runs to 14 residues. From germline, CDR1 is SGHDT and CDR2 YYEEEE. CDR3 sequence reads: CASSWKRVNAEAFF. CDR3 coding DNA: TGTGCCAGCAGCTGGAAAAGGGTGAACGCTGAAGCTTTCTTT.

The genes are TRBV7-9 and TRBJ2-7; tentatively, D is TRBD1 (6 bases). The germline CDR1 and CDR2 sequences are SEHNR and FQNEAQ (reference sequence). Trimming left V 8 bases short and J 2 bases short, with 13 bases between. The CDR3 consists of 13 residues. CDR3 in amino acids: CASQTGSTYEQYF. The CDR3 nucleotides are TGTGCCAGCCAAACAGGGTCGACCTACGAGCAGTACTTC.

With respect to this clonotype: Since a much larger clone is just one base distant, this may be a read error. CDR3 sequence (DNA): TGTGCCAGCAGTAGGAGCAGGGGGAATCGGCCCCAGCATTTT. This sequence encodes CASSRSRGNRPQHF. The rearrangement links TRBV2 to TRBJ1-5; 7 bases are shared with TRBD1. Looked up from germline, CDR1 is SNHLY and CDR2 is FYNNEI. The CDR3 runs 14 residues. Variable domain in full (rest from reference TRBV2 and TRBJ1-5): EPEVTQTPSHQVTQMGQEVILRCVPISNHLYFYWYRQILGQKVEFLVSFYNNEISEKSEIFDDQFSVERPDGSNFTLKIRSTKLEDSAMYFCASSRSRGNRPQHFGDGTRLSIL.

The chain has TRBV12-3 or TRBV12-4 and TRBJ2-7, with D tentatively TRBD1 or TRBD2 (5 bases each). The CDR3 length is 16 residues. The V end lost 6 bases, the J end lost 0 bases, and 18 bases lay between the germline ends. The CDR3 spells CASSLLGRTSSYEQYF. CDR3 in DNA: TGTGCCAGCAGCCTTCTGGGACGAACGAGCTCCTACGAGCAGTACTTC.

This clonotype was recorded a few times. The genes are TRBV15 and TRBJ1-2; 7 bases are a match to TRBD1. Germline lookup yields CDR1 LNHNV and CDR2 YYDKDF (reference sequence). V was clipped by 2 bases and J by 4 bases; unmatched bases: 1. The CDR3 runs to 13 residues. The CDR3 DNA reads TGTGCCACCAGCAGACAGGGGGGCTATGGCTACACCTTC. It codes for CATSRQGGYGYTF.